This TCR beta chain was recovered during a study of response to subunit inactivated influenza vaccine. Study conclusions and caveats: Researchers suggested that each seasonal influenza vaccination recruits few new T cells.

This CDR3 is built from 16 residues. Germline CDR1 is LGHDT and CDR2 is YNNKEL (reference sequence). The junction had 8 bases not matched to a gene; V was cut back by 3 bases and J by 2 bases. TCRdb re-analysed the RT-PCR reads in MiXCR, keeping a single row per CDR3 protein. The repertoire includes 500,000 to 750,000 distinct CDR3 sequences, approximately 14% of them detected once, and around 10% sits in the top ten. This clonotype occurred a few times. Its target is not known. This chain connects TRBV3-1 to TRBJ2-7, with TRBD2 identical over 9 bases. The TCR originated in a middle-aged man who received an inactivated influenza vaccine. The sequencing here drew on PBMCs from blood, taken approximately 12 days after vaccination. The CDR3 sequence is CASSHYSGGLTYEQYF. The CDR3 nucleotides are TGTGCCAGCAGCCATTATAGCGGGGGCCTAACCTACGAGCAGTACTTC.